This TCR beta chain was identified in a study of response to subunit inactivated influenza vaccine (dated by TCRdb to 2016 to 2019). At the level of the whole study: To follow how T cells responded to a trivalent subunit inactivated influenza vaccine, the researchers relied on deep quantitative profiling of the T cell receptor repertoire. What the work shows at the level of the full study, not this receptor alone: According to the authors, only a limited number of new T cells may be recruited by each seasonal influenza vaccination.

The library was obtained by RT-PCR. The instrument given in TCRdb is Illumina HiSeq 2500. In TCRdb, the public reads were trimmed at Q25 with fastp and aligned with MiXCR, with productive beta chains retained. Rows are unified per CDR3 protein, each entry keeping the most common DNA and genes. In this sample the table shows about 160,000 distinct CDR3 sequences, about 11% of which occur a single time. The leading ten clones occupy around 11% of the sample. This clonotype was seen repeatedly, ten times or more. Its antigen specificity is not known. The input lacks base qualities; no much larger clone sits a single base away. According to the study, the label for this sample's time point signals: approximately 47 days after influenza vaccine administration. Cut back by 3 bases and 6 bases, the V and J ends lie 12 bases apart. Looking up the germline V gene yields CDR1 SGHRS and CDR2 YFSETQ. Taken from cysteine to phenylalanine, the CDR3 has 14 residues. The entry retains the CDR3 DNA only, 42 bases that are in frame from base 1.

The sequence was obtained from a man aged 50-59 years who received an inactivated influenza vaccine. Donor details come from another sample of the same person, matched by shared clones. The sample in question was non-naive T cells sorted from PBMCs, obtained roughly 48 days after vaccination. Reading the label with the study, this specimen's cell subset or site is: memory T cell fraction. The receptor chain draws on TRBV5-1 and TRBJ2-2; the D gene is possibly TRBD1 or TRBD2, with 5 bases matching each. The CDR3 reads as follows: CASSSPGRAGELFF. The sequenced DNA: TGCGCCAGCAGCTCGCCGGGACGGGCCGGGGAGCTGTTTTTT. The reference TRBV5-1 and TRBJ2-2 proteins fill in what lies around the CDR3, so the full variable domain reads KAGVTQTPRYLIKTRGQQVTLSCSPISGHRSVSWYQQTPGQGLQFLFEYFSETQRNKGNFPGRFSGRQFSNSRSEMNVSTLELGDSALYLCASSSPGRAGELFFGEGSRLTVL.